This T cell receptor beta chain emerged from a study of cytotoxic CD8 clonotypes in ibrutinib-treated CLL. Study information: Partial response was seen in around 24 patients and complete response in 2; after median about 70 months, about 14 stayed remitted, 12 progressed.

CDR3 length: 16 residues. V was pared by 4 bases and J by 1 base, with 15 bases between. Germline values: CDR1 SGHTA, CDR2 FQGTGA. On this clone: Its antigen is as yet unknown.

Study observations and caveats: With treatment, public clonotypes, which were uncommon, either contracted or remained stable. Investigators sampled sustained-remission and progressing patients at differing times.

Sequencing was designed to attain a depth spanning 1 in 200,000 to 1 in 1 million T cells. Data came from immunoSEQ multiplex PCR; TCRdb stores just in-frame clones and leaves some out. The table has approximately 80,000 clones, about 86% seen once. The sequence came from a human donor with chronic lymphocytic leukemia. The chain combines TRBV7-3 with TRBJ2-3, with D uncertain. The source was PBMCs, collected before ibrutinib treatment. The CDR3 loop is CASSSQTLEGTDTQYF. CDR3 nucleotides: TGTGCCAGCAGCTCCCAGACCCTTGAGGGCACAGATACGCAGTATTTT.